Described below is a single T cell receptor (beta chain) sequence and its context. The count of this clone is one. Its antigen target is currently unknown. The record has no base qualities; no much larger clone is one base away. This sample is part of a study of blood T cell repertoires in COVID-19 (dated by TCRdb to 2020 to 2021). Background for the entire study: Collaborator samples came from the United States, Italy and Spain and covered acute and convalescent phases of COVID-19. Samples came from the ongoing ImmuneRACE study (first 160 participants) plus 1,254 subjects from 6 global collaborators. The prospective study material was composed of cDNA or gDNA derived from T cells, B-cell-depleted T cells, or PBMCs. The repertoires were made available in a free public database intended to serve as a resource for research on the immune response to SARS-CoV-2. Nearly every sample came with metadata listing a de-identified subject ID, COVID-19 status, age in years and sex. HLA class I and class II types, where available, came from metadata supplied by the sample provider rather than from assay-based typing. Deeply sampled blood TCRbeta repertoires from subjects exposed to, actively infected with, or recovered from COVID-19 were included in the dataset.

V is shortened by 2 bases, J by 6 bases, and the region joining them spans 8 bases. CDR3 length: 13 amino acids, cysteine to phenylalanine. CDR3 DNA only is kept here, 39 bases in frame from base 1. From the germline V gene (reference sequence), CDR1 is MNHEY and CDR2 is SMNVEV. TCRbeta CDR3 regions were amplified from genomic DNA by means of the immunoSEQ Assay, a bias-controlled multiplex PCR. The authors' pipeline ran thus. Within the assay, amplification of reference gene primers was used to estimate how many nucleated cells each sample contained. To quantify the absolute abundance of each unique TCRbeta CDR3 rearrangement, sequence reads were collapsed and filtered. Productive Simpson clonality was computed per sample as the square root of Simpson's diversity index over productive rearrangements. This immuneACCESS table, as held by TCRdb, lists in-frame sequences with V and J called but not all clones. Of the missing ones, under half trace to an unresolved V gene in checked studies; the others have no known cause. That table furnishes V, J and clone size, whereas the DNA furnished D and trimming. Across this sample there are fewer than 200,000 clones, with about 88% seen only once. The ten largest clones add up to around 7.7% of the sample.

General conclusions and limits of the study: The amount of clinical and demographic metadata varied by source and participant and was provided uncurated.

Participants in the prospective study were aged roughly 18 to 89 years, lived in more than 20 United States geographic areas, and enrolled through a virtual design. In the prospective study, cohorts were assigned on the basis of participant-reported clinical history obtained from a screening survey and a study questionnaire. Recovered participants in ImmuneRACE Cohort 3 were defined by two consecutive negative NP/OP PCR tests, clearance by a healthcare professional, or resolution of symptoms. In the prospective study, mobile phlebotomists collected whole blood, serum and a nasopharyngeal or oropharyngeal swab from each participant. Prospective study participants could optionally give additional blood draws and questionnaires over an approximately two-month period. Blood samples from the prospective study were shipped frozen or at room temperature prior to DNA extraction.

The chain is encoded by TRBV27 joined to TRBJ2-1; D gene: possibly TRBD1, on 5 matching bases. The origin of this receptor is a man between 50 and 59 years old who had recovered from COVID-19. Source material: PBMCs or T cells enriched from blood (not recorded which). DNA sequence: TGTGCCAGCAGTTTAATCAGGGCCAATGAGCAGTTCTTC. It translates to CASSLIRANEQFF.